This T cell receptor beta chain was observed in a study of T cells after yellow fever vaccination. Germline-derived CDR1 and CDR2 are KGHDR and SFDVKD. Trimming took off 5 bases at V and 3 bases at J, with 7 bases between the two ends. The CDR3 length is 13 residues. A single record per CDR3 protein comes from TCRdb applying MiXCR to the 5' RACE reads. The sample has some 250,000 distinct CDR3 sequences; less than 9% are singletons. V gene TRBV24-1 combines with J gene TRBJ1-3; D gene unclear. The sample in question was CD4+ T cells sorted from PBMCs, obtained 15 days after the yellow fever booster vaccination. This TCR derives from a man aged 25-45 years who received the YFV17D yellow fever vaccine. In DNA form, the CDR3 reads TGTGCCACCAGTGGTCCCTTTGGAAACACCATATATTTT. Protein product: CATSGPFGNTIYF.